Detailed here is one T cell receptor (beta chain). As yet, its antigen is unknown. Libraries were prepared by immunoSEQ multiplex PCR; TCRdb keeps only in-frame clonotypes and omits some of them. This sample carries 20,000 to 30,000 clones, 81% of them seen once, and the ten largest clones take about 33%. The data derive from a study of radiation and T cells in renal cell carcinoma. CDR3 length: 15 amino acids. In germline, CDR1 is LNHDA, CDR2 SQIVND (reference sequence). Between the trimmed V and J ends, which lost 2 bases and 2 bases, there was a span of 12 bases. Time point reported: blood 2 weeks post-SBRT. Treatment indicated: 15 Gy SBRT to primary tumor, nephrectomy 4 weeks later. After SBRT, blood was collected at 2 and 4 weeks, plus baseline. This renal cell carcinoma was of the clear cell type. Findings and caveats of the study: Baseline intratumoral clonotype presence is unknown without pretreatment biopsies. In blood, top tumor clones expanded by 2 weeks, shrinking by 4.

The J gene is TRBJ2-5, the V gene TRBV19, with a possible D match to TRBD2 (7 bases). The receptor's source is a man in his sixties with renal cell carcinoma. The sample consisted of blood, taken from a patient whose treatment included radiotherapy and nephrectomy. The CDR3 protein is CASSISGGQQETQYF. In nucleotides, the CDR3 is TGTGCCAGTAGTATATCGGGGGGCCAACAAGAGACCCAGTACTTC.